This TCR beta chain is drawn from a study of sequential checkpoint blockade in melanoma. The wider study: Arm A got nivolumab then ipilimumab; arm B the reverse, 1:1.

Deletions cut 5 bases from V and 3 bases from J, with 18 bases between. CDR3 length equals 16 residues. The V gene's germline CDR1 is SEHNR and CDR2 FQNEAQ (reference sequence). Generated by immunoSEQ multiplex PCR, the TCRdb table keeps only in-frame clones and is missing some. The data hold around 2,000 clones, with roughly 57% observed a single time. The treatment here: randomized to nivolumab then ipilimumab (arm A) or the reverse (arm B). No patient had prior DNA-damaging chemotherapy. From thawed PBMCs, live CD3+CD8+ cells negative for CD19 and CD56 were sorted. The clonotype was recovered from a human patient with melanoma. Some clones in this sample may be carry-over from other donors' samples. The rearrangement joins TRBV7-9 to TRBJ2-3; possible D gene TRBD1, 5 bases. This specimen was CD8+ T cells sorted from blood (inferred from file names), taken from a patient given nivolumab and ipilimumab in sequence. CDR3 DNA: TGTGCCAGCAGCCCGACAGACCCCCAAATTACAGATACGCAGTATTTT. Protein sequence: CASSPTDPQITDTQYF.